These 27 T cell receptor beta chains were all obtained from the same sample, sequenced in a study of PD-L1 blockade in urothelial cancer. Time point of the sample: peripheral blood 6 weeks after treatment start. Assay: immunoSEQ multiplex PCR; the TCRdb copy retains only in-frame clones and omits some. The sample comprises 50,000 or so clones, 70% to 90% of which are singletons, and roughly 10% rests with the top ten. The specimen was PBMCs, collected around atezolizumab (anti-PD-L1) treatment. Receptors originate from a man in his fifties or sixties with urothelial cancer.

The rearrangement joins TRBV29-1 to TRBJ1-2; D is possibly TRBD1 (6 bases). The V end lost 7 bases, the J end lost 8 bases, and 17 bases lay between the germline ends. The CDR3 contains 12 residues. CDR1 and CDR2 from the germline V gene are SQVTM and ANQGSEA. The CDR3: CSDLAGAHGYTF. The CDR3 DNA follows: TGCAGCGACCTAGCAGGGGCGCACGGCTACACCTTC.

The chain carries TRBV7-3 and TRBJ2-5; possible D gene TRBD2, 6 bases. Trimming removed 5 bases from V and 4 bases from J, with 17 bases in between. Germline assignment: CDR1 SGHTA and CDR2 FQGTGA. This CDR3 is 15 amino acids long. Here the CDR3 reads CASSRRSGEGETQYF. The DNA of the CDR3 is TGTGCCAGCAGCCGGCGTTCGGGGGAAGGAGAGACCCAGTACTTC. Together with reference TRBV7-3 and TRBJ2-5, the CDR3 gives the full variable domain: GAGVSQTPSNKVTEKGKYVELRCDPISGHTALYWYRQSLGQGPEFLIYFQGTGAADDSGLPNDRFFAVRPEGSVSTLKIQRTERGDSAVYLCASSRRSGEGETQYFGPGTRLLVL.

J is TRBJ2-7 and V is TRBV10-3, with D maybe TRBD1 (6 bases). The CDR3 has 15 amino acids. Germline V lookup: CDR1 ENHRY, CDR2 SYGVKD. V was cut by 3 bases and J by 2 bases, with 14 bases left in between. The CDR3 region has the DNA TGTGCCATCAGTGAAAAGACAGGTTCCCCCTACGAGCAGTACTTC. Translation gives CAISEKTGSPYEQYF.

The CDR3 nucleotides read TGTGCCAGCGATAAAACGGGGGGGACAAACATTCAGTACTTC. Protein product: CASDKTGGTNIQYF. The chain has TRBV5-6 and TRBJ2-4; 8 bases are shared with TRBD2. Germline CDR1 SGHDT, CDR2 YYEEEE. The CDR3 contains 14 residues. With V trimmed by 7 bases and J by 6 bases, 9 bases remained unmatched.

The chain uses TRBV9 and TRBJ2-1; the D gene is possibly TRBD2 (6 bases). Trimming removed 0 bases from V and 2 bases from J, with 6 bases in between. This CDR3 is 14 amino acids long. Germline V gene data show CDR1 as SGDLS and CDR2 as YYNGEE. The CDR3 is CASSVAGAYNEQFF. The CDR3 nucleotides read TGTGCCAGCAGCGTAGCGGGAGCCTACAATGAGCAGTTCTTC. Variable domain in full (rest from reference TRBV9 and TRBJ2-1): DSGVTQTPKHLITATGQRVTLRCSPRSGDLSVYWYQQSLDQGLQFLIQYYNGEERAKGNILERFSAQQFPDLHSELNLSSLELGDSALYFCASSVAGAYNEQFFGPGTRLTVL.

This clone was observed a single time. V and J are TRBV4-2 and TRBJ2-1, with TRBD2 matching over 11 bases. Germline trimming cut 2 bases from V and 0 bases from J; bases unmatched to any gene: 3. This CDR3 contains 17 residues. Germline lookup yields CDR1 LGHNA and CDR2 YNFKEQ. CDR3 DNA: TGTGCCAGCAGCCAATTTAGCGGGGGGGGCTCCTACAATGAGCAGTTCTTC. It encodes CASSQFSGGGSYNEQFF.

This clone was counted a few times. This chain connects TRBV27 to TRBJ1-6; 8 bases fit TRBD1. Germline CDR1 reads MNHEY; CDR2 reads SMNVEV (reference sequence). With 0 bases clipped from V and 5 bases from J, the junction kept 15 bases outside the gene matches. This CDR3 has 20 residues. CDR3 nucleotides: TGTGCCAGCAGTTTATCATCAAACTTCAGGGGGCCCGGGAATAATTCACCCCTCCACTTT. Protein sequence: CASSLSSNFRGPGNNSPLHF.

This chain links TRBV2 with TRBJ2-7; no definite D call. This CDR3 spans 15 amino acids. Trimming took 4 bases from V and 1 from J, leaving 14 bases between them. Germline-derived CDR1 and CDR2 are SNHLY and FYNNEI. This CDR3 reads CASSAFKLTSYEQYF. The CDR3 region has the DNA TGTGCCAGCAGTGCGTTCAAGTTAACTTCCTACGAGCAGTACTTC. The whole variable domain, filled in from reference TRBV2 and TRBJ2-7, reads EPEVTQTPSHQVTQMGQEVILRCVPISNHLYFYWYRQILGQKVEFLVSFYNNEISEKSEIFDDQFSVERPDGSNFTLKIRSTKLEDSAMYFCASSAFKLTSYEQYFGPGTRLTVT.

This clone was recorded once. The chain is built from TRBV4-1 and TRBJ1-2; D gene unclear. Germline CDR1 reads MGHRA; CDR2 reads YSYEKL. CDR3 length: 15 residues. Trimming removed 0 bases from V and 6 bases from J, with 14 bases in between. The CDR3 DNA is TGCGCCAGCAGCCAAGATCCGTCTCAACGCGATGGCTACACCTTC. Translating gives CASSQDPSQRDGYTF.

This clone was recorded only once. Given a much more abundant clone one base away, this may be a read error. This chain uses TRBV11-2 with TRBJ1-6, with 8 bases identical to TRBD1. This CDR3 spans 14 amino acids. The germline V gene encodes CDR1 SGHAT and CDR2 FQNNGV. The DNA for the CDR3 is TGTGCCAGCAGCTACAGGGGGAGAAATTCACCCCCCCACTTT. It codes for CASSYRGRNSPPHF.

Here the CDR3 reads CASSLQGAVETQYF. In DNA form, the CDR3 reads TGCGCCAGCAGCTTGCAGGGGGCGGTTGAGACCCAGTACTTC. V is TRBV5-1 and J is TRBJ2-5; 8 bases match TRBD1. CDR1 is SGHRS, CDR2 YFSETQ, per germline. V lost 1 base and J lost 5; bases outside the gene matches: 4. This CDR3 comprises 14 residues. Looking up the rest from reference TRBV5-1 and TRBJ2-5 gives the full variable domain: KAGVTQTPRYLIKTRGQQVTLSCSPISGHRSVSWYQQTPGQGLQFLFEYFSETQRNKGNFPGRFSGRQFSNSRSEMNVSTLELGDSALYLCASSLQGAVETQYFGPGTRLLVL.

The chain is built from TRBV6-5 and TRBJ1-1; the D gene is possibly TRBD1 (5 bases). The CDR3 loop spans 14 amino acids. Trimming shortened V by 0 bases and J by 4 bases, and 9 bases separated the two germline ends. Germline CDR1 reads MNHEY; CDR2 reads SVGAGI. The CDR3 nucleotides are TGTGCCAGCAGTTACTCGAGCAGGGTCACTGAAGCTTTCTTT. Translated, it gives CASSYSSRVTEAFF.

The CDR3, as DNA: TGTGCCAGCAGTGAGATGTCGGTCCGGTGGTACGAGCAGTACTTC. Residues: CASSEMSVRWYEQYF. V usage is TRBV6-1 and J usage is TRBJ2-7, with D uncertain. The V gene lost 3 bases and the J gene lost 4 bases, with 16 bases spanning the gap. Germline V gene data show CDR1 as MNHNS and CDR2 as SASEGT. The CDR3 contains 15 residues.

The gene calls are TRBV9 and TRBJ2-7; 8 bases line up with TRBD2. The trim removed 3 bases at V and 3 bases at J, leaving 8 bases unmatched. The germline CDR1 and CDR2 sequences are SGDLS and YYNGEE. This CDR3 spans 15 amino acids. CDR3 DNA: TGTGCCAGCAGCGAGGGCGGGGGGCCTCTCTACGAGCAGTACTTC. Its protein is CASSEGGGPLYEQYF.

The V call is TRBV11-3, the J call TRBJ2-5, with D possibly TRBD1 on 6 matching bases. This CDR3 region has 15 residues. CDR1 and CDR2 from the germline V gene are SGHNT and YENEEA. V gave up 1 base and J gave up 5 bases, with 14 bases separating them. This CDR3 is CASSLGNRVWETQYF. CDR3 coding DNA: TGTGCCAGCAGCTTAGGCAACAGGGTTTGGGAGACCCAGTACTTC.

CDR3: CASSADRERTLWEKLFF. Here the CDR3 DNA reads TGTGCCAGCAGTGCTGACAGGGAGAGGACCTTATGGGAAAAACTGTTTTTT. The chain carries TRBV2 and TRBJ1-4; 7 bases line up with TRBD1. The CDR3 contains 17 residues. Germline trimming cut 4 bases from V and 8 bases from J; bases unmatched to any gene: 16. The germline V gene has CDR1 SNHLY and CDR2 FYNNEI.

CDR3 DNA sequence: TGTGCCAGCAGCTTTTCCCTCTCCTACAATGAGCAGTTCTTC. It encodes CASSFSLSYNEQFF. The chain joins TRBV5-6 to TRBJ2-1; D gene uncertain. Germline V gene lookup returns CDR1 SGHDT and CDR2 YYEEEE. The CDR3 is 14 amino acids. The germline V and J ends were trimmed by 2 bases and 0 bases, with 6 bases remaining between them. Drawing the rest from reference TRBV5-6 and TRBJ2-1, the complete variable domain is DAGVTQSPTHLIKTRGQQVTLRCSPKSGHDTVSWYQQALGQGPQFIFQYYEEEERQRGNFPDRFSGHQFPNYSSELNVNALLLGDSALYLCASSFSLSYNEQFFGPGTRLTVL.

The V call is TRBV12-5, the J call TRBJ2-7; weak D call: TRBD1 (5 bases). This CDR3 region has 13 residues. Germline lookup yields CDR1 LGHNT and CDR2 FRNRAP. The V end was cut by 3 bases, the J end by 5 bases, with 11 bases between. CDR3 loop: CASGFHDRHEQYF. The CDR3 DNA follows: TGTGCTAGTGGTTTTCACGACAGACACGAGCAGTACTTC.

V gene TRBV5-6 combines with J gene TRBJ1-2, with 9 bases aligning to TRBD1. This CDR3 is 14 amino acids long. Germline CDR1 reads SGHDT; CDR2 reads YYEEEE. V lost 2 bases, J lost 2 bases, and 1 base stayed unmatched. CDR3 bases: TGTGCCAGCAGCTTACAGGGGGCGAACTATGGCTACACCTTC. Translated, it gives CASSLQGANYGYTF. Complete variable domain (other parts from reference TRBV5-6 and TRBJ1-2): DAGVTQSPTHLIKTRGQQVTLRCSPKSGHDTVSWYQQALGQGPQFIFQYYEEEERQRGNFPDRFSGHQFPNYSSELNVNALLLGDSALYLCASSLQGANYGYTFGSGTRLTVV.

The chain combines TRBV30 with TRBJ2-2; tentative D call: TRBD2 (6 bases). This CDR3 contains 14 residues. Trimming stripped 4 bases from V and 3 bases from J, with 12 bases between. Germline V gene sequence: CDR1 GTSNPN, CDR2 SVGIG (reference sequence). The CDR3 region has the DNA TGTGCCTGGAAGGCGGGGCTAGACACCGGGGAGCTGTTTTTT. Translation: CAWKAGLDTGELFF.

The CDR3 here is CASSVEGGGLYEQYF. The CDR3 DNA sequence: TGTGCCAGCAGCGTAGAGGGCGGGGGGCTCTACGAGCAGTACTTC. This rearrangement joins TRBV9 to TRBJ2-7, with 8 bases identical to TRBD2. V lost 0 bases, J lost 3 bases, and 5 bases stayed unmatched. CDR3 length: 15 amino acids. Germline V gene data show CDR1 as SGDLS and CDR2 as YYNGEE.

V and J are TRBV6-1 and TRBJ1-2; 9 positions agree with TRBD1. Losses at the gene ends were 2 bases for V and 4 bases for J; bases not matched to a gene: 5. This CDR3 contains 15 residues. The germline CDR1 and CDR2 sequences are MNHNS and SASEGT. CDR3 amino acids: CASSELGQGRYGYTF. The CDR3 DNA reads TGTGCCAGCAGTGAATTGGGACAGGGCCGCTATGGCTACACCTTC.

The chain recombines TRBV29-1 with TRBJ1-1, with TRBD1 identical over 9 bases. CDR3 length: 13 residues. From germline, CDR1 is SQVTM and CDR2 ANQGSEA. V was pared by 7 bases and J by 5 bases, with 8 bases of the junction left unmatched. CDR3 sequence reads: CSATDRGRTEAFF. The CDR3 nucleotides are TGCAGCGCAACGGACAGGGGAAGAACTGAAGCTTTCTTT.

The chain couples TRBV14 to TRBJ2-1, with D tentatively TRBD2 (6 bases). The CDR3 contains 15 residues. Germline V lookup: CDR1 SGHDN, CDR2 FVKESK. V was clipped by 2 bases and J by 6 bases, with 14 bases between them. As DNA, the CDR3 is TGTGCCAGCAGCCAACCATATCTCGGGGGCAATGAGCAGTTCTTC. Encoded protein: CASSQPYLGGNEQFF.

V gene TRBV6-1 combines with J gene TRBJ2-7, with TRBD1 identical over 8 bases. After removal of 0 bases from V and 2 bases from J, the junction contained 15 bases not matched to a gene. From germline, CDR1 is MNHNS and CDR2 SASEGT. The CDR3 sequence is 19 residues long. The CDR3 DNA is TGTGCCAGCAGTGAAGCCTGGGGGACAGGCAAGCCTCTTACCTACGAGCAGTACTTC. As protein: CASSEAWGTGKPLTYEQYF.

This clone occurred a few times. The V gene is TRBV9, the J gene TRBJ1-2; D uncertain. The length of the CDR3 is 13 residues. The germline V gene has CDR1 SGDLS and CDR2 YYNGEE. Between the trimmed V and J ends, which lost 0 bases and 7 bases, there was a span of 10 bases. The CDR3 reads CASSVDRGGGYTF. As DNA, the CDR3 is TGTGCCAGCAGCGTAGATCGGGGTGGTGGCTACACCTTC.

The chain couples TRBV7-9 to TRBJ2-1, with a possible D match to TRBD2 (7 bases). Trimming removed 5 bases from V and 8 bases from J, with 16 bases in between. CDR3 length: 14 amino acids. Germline values: CDR1 SEHNR, CDR2 FQNEAQ (reference sequence). The CDR3 bases are TGTGCCAGCAGCCTGGGGGGCGGGGGCGATGAGCAGTTCTTC. Translating gives CASSLGGGGDEQFF.